This entry concerns a single TCR beta chain. The target of this receptor is not known. Qualities for individual bases were not recorded, and no much larger clone is one base off. Focal radiation therapy combined with CTLA-4 blockade (ipilimumab) was tested in patients with chemo-refractory metastatic non-small-cell lung cancer. This record belongs to a study of radiotherapy plus CTLA-4 blockade in lung cancer listed by TCRdb under 2018. For the study in its entirety: Among the enrolled patients, approximately 18% had an objective response, and less than 40% reached disease control. General conclusions and limits of the study: Increased serum interferon-beta after radiation, together with early dynamic changes in blood T cell clones, were reported to be the strongest predictors of response. TCR clones derived from tumors expanded in peripheral blood after treatment with radiotherapy and ipilimumab.

The CDR3 contains 15 residues, cysteine and phenylalanine counted. The only DNA kept is the CDR3, 45 bases in frame from the first base. V lost 4 bases and J lost 7 bases, and the count of bases not matched to a germline gene is 7. The germline V gene sets CDR1 to MNHNS and CDR2 to SASEGT. Receptor libraries were prepared by the immunoSEQ multiplex PCR assay. TCRdb limited this immuneACCESS table to in-frame rearrangements with V and J called. A share of clones is missing; checked studies link under half to unresolved V genes, and the rest is unexplained. The sample data list 40,000 to 55,000 clones, and approximately 71% of these were observed just once. Of the sample, approximately 2.4% falls within the top ten clones.

The sample in question was peripheral blood, obtained from a patient treated with radiotherapy plus ipilimumab. The chain is encoded by TRBV6-1 joined to TRBJ1-2, with 12 bases aligning to TRBD1. The clonotype was recovered from a human donor with non-small cell lung cancer whose response to radiotherapy plus ipilimumab could not be evaluated. The CDR3 region has the sequence CASSVTGTGGLGYTF. The DNA sequence is TGTGCCAGCAGTGTAACCGGGACAGGGGGCCTTGGCTACACCTTC.